These T cell receptor beta chains were read from a single sample in a study of blood T cell repertoires in COVID-19. TCRdb keeps only in-frame clones here, not all; method: immunoSEQ multiplex PCR. The table includes 200,000 to 250,000 clones, roughly 84% detected once. Sample: peripheral blood. These receptors originate from a woman older than 75 with acute or convalescent COVID-19. Each CDR3 is given with its conserved first and last residue. The D gene is left open where the match is weak. Expanded clones get a size class; other rows say once, few or many, or leave the size out.

abundance: NA
d_gene: NA
v_gene: TRBV24-1
j_gene: TRBJ1-2
CDR3aa: CATSGQGYNYGYTF
CDR3nt: TGTGCCACCAGTGGGCAGGGGTACAACTATGGCTACACCTTC

abundance: NA
d_gene: TRBD2
v_gene: TRBV4-2
j_gene: TRBJ2-3
CDR3aa: CASSPTGTSGATDTQYF
CDR3nt: TGTGCCAGCAGCCCGACCGGGACTAGCGGGGCAACAGATACGCAGTATTTT

abundance: NA
d_gene: TRBD1
v_gene: TRBV5-4
j_gene: TRBJ1-3
CDR3aa: CASSLRGGRDTIYF
CDR3nt: TGTGCCAGCAGCTTAAGAGGGGGCCGGGACACCATATATTTT

abundance: few
d_gene: TRBD1
v_gene: TRBV10-1
j_gene: TRBJ1-1
CDR3aa: CASSGDYKAGTGGFCTEAFF
CDR3nt: TGCGCCAGCAGCGGAGATTACAAAGCCGGGACAGGGGGTTTCTGCACTGAAGCTTTCTTT

abundance: NA
d_gene: NA
v_gene: TRBV12-1
j_gene: TRBJ1-2
CDR3aa: CASRLPGEAYGYTF
CDR3nt: TGTGCCAGCAGACTGCCGGGGGAGGCATATGGCTACACCTTC

abundance: NA
d_gene: NA
v_gene: TRBV11-1
j_gene: TRBJ1-1
CDR3aa: CASSSRQVANTEAFF
CDR3nt: TGTGCCAGCAGTTCGAGGCAAGTGGCGAACACTGAAGCTTTCTTT

abundance: once
d_gene: NA
v_gene: TRBV6-5
j_gene: TRBJ1-5
CDR3aa: CASSSQGIQPQHF
CDR3nt: TGTGCCAGCAGCTCTCAGGGTATCCAGCCCCAGCATTTT

abundance: NA
d_gene: NA
v_gene: TRBV5-1
j_gene: TRBJ2-2
CDR3aa: CASSLGQSNTGELFF
CDR3nt: TGCGCCAGCAGCTTGGGACAGTCGAACACCGGGGAGCTGTTTTTT

abundance: NA
d_gene: TRBD1
v_gene: TRBV6-5
j_gene: TRBJ1-2
CDR3aa: CASRTGVDYGYTF
CDR3nt: TGTGCCAGCCGGACAGGAGTAGACTATGGCTACACCTTC

abundance: NA
d_gene: NA
v_gene: TRBV11-2
j_gene: TRBJ2-7
CDR3aa: CASSLNSVRGYEQYF
CDR3nt: TGTGCCAGCAGCTTAAATTCCGTCCGGGGCTACGAGCAGTACTTC

abundance: few
d_gene: NA
v_gene: TRBV5-5
j_gene: TRBJ1-5
CDR3aa: CASSLMGGPNSNQPQHF
CDR3nt: TGTGCCAGCAGCTTGATGGGGGGGCCAAATAGCAATCAGCCCCAGCATTTT

abundance: NA
d_gene: NA
v_gene: TRBV7-2
j_gene: TRBJ1-3
CDR3aa: CASSLVISGNTIYF
CDR3nt: TGTGCCAGCAGCTTAGTAATCTCTGGAAACACCATATATTTT

abundance: NA
d_gene: TRBD1
v_gene: TRBV7-9
j_gene: TRBJ1-5
CDR3aa: CASSSLDRGVYGNQPQHF
CDR3nt: TGTGCCAGCAGCTCCTTGGACAGGGGAGTGTATGGCAATCAGCCCCAGCATTTT

abundance: NA
d_gene: NA
v_gene: TRBV7-3
j_gene: TRBJ1-1
CDR3aa: CASSLGLGQGTEAFF
CDR3nt: TGTGCCAGCAGCTTAGGGCTGGGGCAGGGCACTGAAGCTTTCTTT

abundance: NA
d_gene: NA
v_gene: TRBV15
j_gene: TRBJ2-3
CDR3aa: CATRGRLSTDTQYF
CDR3nt: TGTGCCACCAGGGGTAGACTTAGCACAGATACGCAGTATTTT

abundance: NA
d_gene: NA
v_gene: TRBV15
j_gene: TRBJ2-7
CDR3aa: CATSSQRLSYEQYF
CDR3nt: TGTGCCACCAGCAGTCAGCGATTATCCTACGAGCAGTACTTC

abundance: NA
d_gene: NA
v_gene: TRBV7-2
j_gene: TRBJ1-1
CDR3aa: CASSLGTEGTEAFF
CDR3nt: TGTGCCAGCAGCTTAGGGACAGAGGGTACTGAAGCTTTCTTT

abundance: NA
d_gene: NA
v_gene: TRBV2
j_gene: TRBJ2-1
CDR3aa: CASSGVTYNEQFF
CDR3nt: TGTGCCAGCAGCGGGGTCACCTACAATGAGCAGTTCTTC

abundance: NA
d_gene: NA
v_gene: TRBV28
j_gene: TRBJ1-1
CDR3aa: CASRPGGGNTEAFF
CDR3nt: TGTGCCAGCAGACCCGGGGGGGGGAACACTGAAGCTTTCTTT

abundance: NA
d_gene: NA
v_gene: TRBV6-6
j_gene: TRBJ1-5
CDR3aa: CASRDSGRSQPQHF
CDR3nt: TGTGCCAGCCGGGACTCCGGTCGATCTCAGCCCCAGCATTTT

abundance: NA
d_gene: NA
v_gene: TRBV9
j_gene: TRBJ1-2
CDR3aa: CASSVEPTRTNYGYTF
CDR3nt: TGTGCCAGCAGCGTAGAACCGACACGGACTAACTATGGCTACACCTTC

abundance: NA
d_gene: NA
v_gene: TRBV5-8
j_gene: TRBJ1-1
CDR3aa: CASSFQMNTEAFF
CDR3nt: TGTGCCAGCAGCTTCCAGATGAACACTGAAGCTTTCTTT

abundance: NA
d_gene: TRBD2
v_gene: TRBV5-1
j_gene: TRBJ2-7
CDR3aa: CASSLTSGGYEQYF
CDR3nt: TGCGCCAGCAGCTTGACTAGCGGGGGTTACGAGCAGTACTTC

abundance: NA
d_gene: NA
v_gene: TRBV3-1/TRBV3-2
j_gene: TRBJ1-2
CDR3aa: CASSLTGSNYGYTF
CDR3nt: TGTGCCAGCAGCCTTACAGGGTCTAACTATGGCTACACCTTC

abundance: NA
d_gene: NA
v_gene: TRBV24-1
j_gene: TRBJ1-5
CDR3aa: CATSDGANQPQHF
CDR3nt: TGTGCCACCAGTGATGGGGCGAATCAGCCCCAGCATTTT